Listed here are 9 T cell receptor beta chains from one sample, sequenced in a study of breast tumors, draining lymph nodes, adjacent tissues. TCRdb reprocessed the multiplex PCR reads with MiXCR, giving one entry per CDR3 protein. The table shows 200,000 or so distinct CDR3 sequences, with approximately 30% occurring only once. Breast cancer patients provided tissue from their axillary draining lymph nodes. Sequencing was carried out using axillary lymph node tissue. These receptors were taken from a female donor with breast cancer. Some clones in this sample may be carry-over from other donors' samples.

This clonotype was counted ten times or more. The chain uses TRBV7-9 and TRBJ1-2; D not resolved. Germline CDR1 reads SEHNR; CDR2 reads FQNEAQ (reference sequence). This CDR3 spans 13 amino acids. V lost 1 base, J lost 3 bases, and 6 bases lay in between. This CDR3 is CASSLGRDYGYTF. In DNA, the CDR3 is TGTGCCAGCAGCTTAGGGCGGGACTATGGCTACACCTTC.

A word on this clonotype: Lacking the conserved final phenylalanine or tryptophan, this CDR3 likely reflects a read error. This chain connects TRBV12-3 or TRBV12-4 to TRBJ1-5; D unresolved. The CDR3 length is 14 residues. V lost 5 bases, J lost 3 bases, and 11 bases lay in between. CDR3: CASSADGHNQPQHL. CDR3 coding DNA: TGTGCCAGCAGTGCGGACGGTCACAATCAGCCCCAGCATCTT.

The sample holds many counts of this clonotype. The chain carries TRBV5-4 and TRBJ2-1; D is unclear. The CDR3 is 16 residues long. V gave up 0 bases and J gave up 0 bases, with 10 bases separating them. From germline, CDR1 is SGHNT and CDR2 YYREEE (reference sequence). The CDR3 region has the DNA TGTGCCAGCAGCTTGGTACAGTCCAGCTCCTACAATGAGCAGTTCTTC. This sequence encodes CASSLVQSSSYNEQFF.

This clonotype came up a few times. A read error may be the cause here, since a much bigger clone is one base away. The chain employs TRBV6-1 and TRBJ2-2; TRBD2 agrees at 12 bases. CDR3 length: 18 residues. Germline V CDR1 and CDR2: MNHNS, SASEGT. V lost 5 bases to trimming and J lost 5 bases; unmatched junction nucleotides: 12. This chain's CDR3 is CASSPASGRAVSTGELFF. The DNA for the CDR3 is TGTGCCAGCAGTCCGGCTAGCGGGAGGGCCGTTAGTACCGGGGAGCTGTTTTTT.

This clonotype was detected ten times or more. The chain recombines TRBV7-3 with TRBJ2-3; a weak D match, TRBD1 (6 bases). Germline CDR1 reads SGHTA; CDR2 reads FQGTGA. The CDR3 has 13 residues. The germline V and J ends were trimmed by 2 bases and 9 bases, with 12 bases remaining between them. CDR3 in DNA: TGTGCCAGCAGCTTAGGGGGCGAGGGAACGCAGTATTTT. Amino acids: CASSLGGEGTQYF. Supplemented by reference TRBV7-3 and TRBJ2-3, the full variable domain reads GAGVSQTPSNKVTEKGKYVELRCDPISGHTALYWYRQSLGQGPEFLIYFQGTGAADDSGLPNDRFFAVRPEGSVSTLKIQRTERGDSAVYLCASSLGGEGTQYFGPGTRLTVL.

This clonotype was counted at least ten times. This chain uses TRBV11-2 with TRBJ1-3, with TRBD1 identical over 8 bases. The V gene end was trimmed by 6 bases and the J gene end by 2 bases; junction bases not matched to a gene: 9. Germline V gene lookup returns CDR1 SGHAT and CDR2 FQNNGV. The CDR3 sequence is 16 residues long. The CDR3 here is CASRPGLQGAGNTIYF. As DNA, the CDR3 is TGTGCCAGCAGGCCAGGCTTACAGGGGGCTGGAAACACCATATATTTT.

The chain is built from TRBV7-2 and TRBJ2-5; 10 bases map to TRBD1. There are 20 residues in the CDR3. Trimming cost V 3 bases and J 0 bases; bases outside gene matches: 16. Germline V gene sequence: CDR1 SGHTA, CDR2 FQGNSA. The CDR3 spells CASSFHRDRGLSVHQETQYF. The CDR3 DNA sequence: TGTGCCAGCAGCTTCCACCGGGACAGGGGTTTGTCGGTGCACCAAGAGACCCAGTACTTC.

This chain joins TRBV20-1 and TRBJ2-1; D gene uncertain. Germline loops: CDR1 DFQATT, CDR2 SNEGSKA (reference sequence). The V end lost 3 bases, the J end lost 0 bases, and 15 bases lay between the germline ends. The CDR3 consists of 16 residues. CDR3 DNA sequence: TGCAGTGCTAGCCTTCTAGGAGCCAGCTCCTACAATGAGCAGTTCTTC. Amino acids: CSASLLGASSYNEQFF.

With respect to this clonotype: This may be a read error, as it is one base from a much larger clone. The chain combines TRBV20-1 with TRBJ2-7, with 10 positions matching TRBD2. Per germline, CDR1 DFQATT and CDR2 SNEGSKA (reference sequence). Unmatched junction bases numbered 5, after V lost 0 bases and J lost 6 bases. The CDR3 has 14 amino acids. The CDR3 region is CSARDRTSGSEQYF. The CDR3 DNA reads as TGCAGTGCTAGAGACCGGACTAGCGGTTCCGAGCAGTACTTC.